These 17 T cell receptor beta chains share one sample of origin, sequenced in a study of shared clonotypes between healthy human individuals. The assay was immunoSEQ multiplex PCR, and TCRdb's table has in-frame clones only and misses some. The sample holds more than 550,000 clones, around 90% seen once. Terminally differentiated effector memory CD45RA+ cells were excluded by CCR7 positive selection of CD45RO-negative cells. Sequences were obtained from naive CD8+ T cells sorted from blood. All receptors derive from a young man in good health.

The gene calls are TRBV9 and TRBJ2-3; TRBD2 is a possible D gene (5 bases). V was shortened by 0 bases and J by 3 bases, with 11 bases between the two germline ends. The germline V gene has CDR1 SGDLS and CDR2 YYNGEE. The length of the CDR3 is 15 residues. In DNA form, the CDR3 reads TGTGCCAGCAGCGTAGCCCTAGGGAGAACAGATACGCAGTATTTT. Translating it yields CASSVALGRTDTQYF.

Comment on this clone: The sample carries other DNA sequences with the same CDR3. This chain joins TRBV28 and TRBJ2-5; 11 positions match TRBD1. The V gene end was trimmed by 6 bases and the J gene end by 4 bases; junction bases not matched to a gene: 4. CDR3 length: 14 amino acids. Germline V gene sequence: CDR1 MDHEN, CDR2 SYDVKM. For the CDR3, the DNA is TGTGCCAGCAGCGGGACAGGGGGTAGAGAGACCCAGTACTTC. Translated: CASSGTGGRETQYF.

The rearrangement links TRBV7-9 to TRBJ2-7; D is uncertain. The length of the CDR3 is 14 residues. Trimming stripped 4 bases from V and 3 bases from J, with 13 bases between. The germline V gene has CDR1 SEHNR and CDR2 FQNEAQ (reference sequence). The CDR3 protein is CASSSSLGNYEQYF. The CDR3 DNA sequence: TGTGCCAGCAGCTCCTCTTTAGGCAACTACGAGCAGTACTTC.

The DNA of the CDR3 is TGTGCCAGTAGTATACGTGACGGGACAGGATACGAGCAGTACTTC. It encodes CASSIRDGTGYEQYF. The V gene is TRBV19, the J gene TRBJ2-7, with 8 bases matching TRBD1. V shed 2 bases and J 4 bases; nucleotides not matched to a gene: 7. CDR3 size: 15 residues. Per the germline V gene, CDR1 is LNHDA and CDR2 is SQIVND (reference sequence).

The chain is built from TRBV4-1 and TRBJ2-2; D ambiguous. The CDR3 has 14 residues. Trimming took off 1 base at V and 2 bases at J, with 5 bases between the two ends. In germline, CDR1 is MGHRA, CDR2 YSYEKL. CDR3: CASSQVDNTGELFF. The CDR3 coding sequence is TGCGCCAGCAGCCAAGTAGACAACACCGGGGAGCTGTTTTTT.

Here the CDR3 DNA reads TGTGCTAGTGGTTACTCCGGGACAGCCAATGAGCAGTTCTTC. It is translated as CASGYSGTANEQFF. V and J are TRBV12-5 and TRBJ2-1; TRBD1 matches at 7 bases. After removal of 4 bases from V and 6 bases from J, the junction contained 6 bases not matched to a gene. The germline gives CDR1 LGHNT, CDR2 FRNRAP. The CDR3 runs to 14 residues.

The V call is TRBV29-1, the J call TRBJ1-2, with TRBD1 matching 10 bases. V shed 1 base and J 1 base; nucleotides not matched to a gene: 6. The CDR3 contains 16 residues. Germline-derived CDR1 and CDR2 are SQVTM and ANQGSEA. The DNA for the CDR3 is TGCAGCGTTGAAGGCGAGGACAGGGGGGTTAACTATGGCTACACCTTC. Translation: CSVEGEDRGVNYGYTF.

For this clone: With only one base between it and a far larger clone, this is likely a read error. This chain connects TRBV12-5 to TRBJ1-1; 7 bases are shared with TRBD1. This CDR3 is built from 14 residues. Germline V gene lookup returns CDR1 LGHNT and CDR2 FRNRAP. Losses at the gene ends were 6 bases for V and 0 bases for J; bases not matched to a gene: 4. The CDR3 DNA reads as TGTGCTAGTGGAATGGGACAGATGAACACTGAAGCTTTCTTT. This sequence encodes CASGMGQMNTEAFF.

This chain links TRBV28 with TRBJ1-1; 11 bases agree with TRBD1. The V gene end was trimmed by 3 bases and the J gene end by 2 bases; junction bases not matched to a gene: 5. Germline V CDR1 and CDR2: MDHEN, SYDVKM. This CDR3 spans 16 amino acids. CDR3 nucleotide sequence: TGTGCCAGCAGTTTGGCGGACAGGGGGCTTAACACTGAAGCTTTCTTT. It encodes CASSLADRGLNTEAFF.

This chain joins TRBV19 and TRBJ1-1; the match to TRBD1 covers 9 bases. This CDR3 has 13 amino acids. With V trimmed by 3 bases and J by 11 bases, 7 bases remained unmatched. Germline assignment: CDR1 LNHDA and CDR2 SQIVND (reference sequence). CDR3 coding DNA: TGTGCCAGTAGTATCGGGACAGGGAATTACGCTTTCTTT. It is translated as CASSIGTGNYAFF.

The chain has TRBV6-5 and TRBJ2-1; 10 bases are a match to TRBD2. CDR1 MNHEY and CDR2 SVGAGI come from the germline V gene. The V segment lost 5 bases and the J segment 4 bases; nucleotides outside the gene matches: 5. The CDR3 contains 15 residues. The CDR3 sequence is CASSNLLAGYNEQFF. CDR3 coding DNA: TGTGCCAGCAGTAACCTACTAGCGGGGTACAATGAGCAGTTCTTC.

The J gene is TRBJ2-7, the V gene TRBV2; 10 bases agree with TRBD1. The CDR3 extends over 12 amino acids. J was trimmed by 7 bases and V by 11 bases; bases with no gene match: 8. Germline loops: CDR1 SNHLY, CDR2 FYNNEI. In nucleotides, the CDR3 is TGTGCCGGGGCGGGACAGGGGAGGGAGCAGTACTTC. Its protein is CAGAGQGREQYF.

The chain employs TRBV27 and TRBJ1-3; D not certain. The germline CDR1 and CDR2 sequences are MNHEY and SMNVEV (reference sequence). V was shortened by 7 bases and J by 0 bases, with 7 bases between the two germline ends. The CDR3 covers 13 residues. The CDR3 DNA follows: TGTGCCAGCAAACGGCACTCTGGAAACACCATATATTTT. Translating gives CASKRHSGNTIYF.

The chain is built from TRBV4-1 and TRBJ2-3; the match to TRBD2 covers 8 bases. This CDR3 spans 15 amino acids. Germline trimming cut 1 base from V and 4 bases from J; bases unmatched to any gene: 4. From germline, CDR1 is MGHRA and CDR2 YSYEKL. CDR3 nucleotides: TGCGCCAGCAGCCAAGTGGCGGGAGGTGCAGATACGCAGTATTTT. This encodes CASSQVAGGADTQYF.

The gene calls are TRBV7-9 and TRBJ1-5; possible D gene TRBD1, 6 bases. The CDR3 extends over 15 amino acids. Per germline, CDR1 SEHNR and CDR2 FQNEAQ (reference sequence). V shed 6 bases and J shed 1 base, with 13 bases lying between them. The CDR3 here is CASSPQGSSNQPQHF. The CDR3 region has the DNA TGTGCCAGCAGTCCCCAGGGGAGCAGCAATCAGCCCCAGCATTTT.

The V and J genes are TRBV4-1 and TRBJ1-1, with a weak D call TRBD1 (5 bases). The CDR3 length is 16 residues. V lost 4 bases to trimming and J lost 6 bases, with 21 bases between them. Germline V gene lookup returns CDR1 MGHRA and CDR2 YSYEKL. DNA for the CDR3: TGCGCCAGCAGCCTTAGGTCAGGGACCGAGGGTTCTGAAGCTTTCTTT. It encodes CASSLRSGTEGSEAFF.

This sequence joins TRBV15 and TRBJ2-7, with 8 bases fitting TRBD1. This CDR3 comprises 14 residues. With 4 bases clipped from V and 6 bases from J, the junction kept 8 bases outside the gene matches. Per germline, CDR1 LNHNV and CDR2 YYDKDF (reference sequence). The CDR3 here is CATSTRLGTGEQYF. For the CDR3, the DNA is TGTGCCACCAGCACCAGACTAGGGACAGGCGAGCAGTACTTC.